The sequence of this T cell receptor beta chain was determined in a study of shared clonotypes between healthy human individuals. General study findings and limits: Sorted-subset sequencing, rarefaction showed, was incomplete despite large depth. The four-donor shared clonotypes exceeded non-shared clonotypes in generation probability, with non-shared ones scoring lower. Clonotype sharing across donors was expected to vary with sequencing depth.

Notes on this clone: The antigen is undetermined.

Sequencing used immunoSEQ multiplex PCR; TCRdb keeps in-frame clones, though not all of them. The sample consists of about 1,500,000 clones, around 97% of them appearing once. CDR1 MNHNS and CDR2 SASEGT come from the germline V gene. The CDR3 sequence is 15 residues long. Trimming took off 6 bases at V and 1 base at J, with 15 bases between the two ends. The chain carries TRBV6-1 and TRBJ1-1; perhaps TRBD1 as D (5 bases). The sequence came from a young man in good health. The specimen was naive CD4+ T cells sorted from blood. Subset meaning: CD45RA+ positively selected. The CDR3 region has the DNA TGTGCCAGCAGCGAGGGGATAGGACGGAACACTGAAGCTTTCTTT. It is translated as CASSEGIGRNTEAFF.